One sample yielded the 25 T cell receptor beta chains listed below, sequenced in a study of OX40 agonist ivuxolimab in advanced cancers. Method: immunoSEQ multiplex PCR; TCRdb's copy keeps in-frame clones and lacks some. The sample yields approximately 80,000 clones, approximately 94% seen once. The sequencing here drew on CD4+ or CD8+ T cells sorted from blood, taken in a trial of the OX40 agonist ivuxolimab. The receptors here all came from an adult with an advanced solid tumor such as melanoma, head and neck, liver or kidney cancer.

The chain joins TRBV28 to TRBJ2-5; TRBD1 matches 10 bases. The CDR3 spans 14 residues. Germline V gene sequence: CDR1 MDHEN, CDR2 SYDVKM. With 3 bases clipped from V and 4 bases from J, the junction kept 2 bases outside the gene matches. The CDR3 DNA sequence: TGTGCCAGCAGTTTTCGGACAGGGGGAGAGACCCAGTACTTC. It yields the protein CASSFRTGGETQYF.

V gene TRBV18 combines with J gene TRBJ2-5; D remains ambiguous. V lost 6 bases and J 5 bases, leaving 13 bases between the germline ends. Per the germline V gene, CDR1 is KGHSH and CDR2 is LQKENI. This CDR3 spans 13 amino acids. The CDR3 DNA sequence: TGTGCCAGCTCCCTCCCGTCGGCGGAGACCCAGTACTTC. Protein sequence: CASSLPSAETQYF.

The chain uses TRBV5-1 and TRBJ1-1; 7 nucleotides align to TRBD1. Germline V gene lookup returns CDR1 SGHRS and CDR2 YFSETQ. The CDR3 is 18 amino acids. J lost 3 bases, V lost 0 bases, and 14 bases had no gene match. CDR3 protein: CASSLAIGGGMSDTEAFF. CDR3 coding DNA: TGCGCCAGCAGCTTGGCCATTGGAGGGGGCATGTCGGACACTGAAGCTTTCTTT.

CDR3 coding DNA: TGTGCCAGCAGTTTATATCGGGGTGAGGTGAGCTCCTACGAGCAGTACTTC. Protein sequence: CASSLYRGEVSSYEQYF. The chain is built from TRBV28 and TRBJ2-7; tentative D call: TRBD2 (5 bases). CDR1 and CDR2 (germline): MDHEN, SYDVKM. This CDR3 is 17 amino acids long. Trimming cost V 1 base and J 0 bases, with 16 bases left between them.

Comments on this clone: Other DNA sequences within the sample encode an identical CDR3. The V and J genes are TRBV11-3 and TRBJ2-2; possibly TRBD1 for D (6 bases). There are 13 residues in the CDR3. V gave up 2 bases and J gave up 5 bases, with 6 bases separating them. Germline CDR1 reads SGHNT; CDR2 reads YENEEA. In DNA form, the CDR3 reads TGTGCCAGCAGCTTAAGGGGGACCGGGGAGCTGTTTTTT. Its protein product is CASSLRGTGELFF.

Points on this clone: This sample includes further DNA sequences coding for the same CDR3. The chain recombines TRBV9 with TRBJ1-1; D remains unclear. CDR1 SGDLS and CDR2 YYNGEE come from the germline V gene. The length of the CDR3 is 14 residues. Trimming shortened V by 0 bases and J by 0 bases, and 6 bases separated the two germline ends. The CDR3 DNA sequence: TGTGCCAGCAGCGTAGGCAGGCTGAACACTGAAGCTTTCTTT. Its translation is CASSVGRLNTEAFF.

J is TRBJ2-7 and V is TRBV27, with 15 bases that match TRBD2. The J segment lost 4 bases and the V segment lost 4 bases, leaving 8 bases of the junction unmatched. The germline V gene has CDR1 MNHEY and CDR2 SMNVEV (reference sequence). CDR3 size: 17 residues. The CDR3 reads CASSSGLAGGQGYEQYF. The CDR3 DNA reads as TGTGCCAGCAGTTCCGGACTAGCGGGGGGGCAGGGGTACGAGCAGTACTTC.

This chain connects TRBV6-5 to TRBJ2-5; 11 bases agree with TRBD1. The CDR3 loop spans 15 amino acids. The germline CDR1 and CDR2 sequences are MNHEY and SVGAGI. V lost 5 bases, J lost 4 bases, and 6 bases stayed unmatched. The CDR3 DNA sequence: TGTGCCAGCAGTCGGGGACAGGGGGGACGAGAGACCCAGTACTTC. Translation: CASSRGQGGRETQYF.

The chain combines TRBV7-8 with TRBJ1-5, with D possibly TRBD1 on 6 matching bases. The V end was cut by 3 bases, the J end by 6 bases, with 18 bases between. The CDR3 runs 16 residues. Germline CDR1 reads SGHVS; CDR2 reads FQNEAQ. The CDR3 DNA sequence: TGTGCCAGCAGCTTCCATCCACAGGGATTGGGTCAGCCCCAGCATTTT. Its protein is CASSFHPQGLGQPQHF.

The chain carries TRBV10-3 and TRBJ2-7, with D maybe TRBD2 (6 bases). V lost 1 base, J lost 4 bases, and 11 bases lay in between. There are 14 residues in the CDR3. Germline V CDR1 and CDR2: ENHRY, SYGVKD. DNA of the CDR3: TGTGCCATCAGTGAGTTACTAGCAAGGTACGAGCAGTACTTC. Translated, it gives CAISELLARYEQYF.

The count of this clone is one. The chain combines TRBV27 with TRBJ1-1, with 7 positions matching TRBD1. With V trimmed by 6 bases and J by 0 bases, 7 bases remained unmatched. This CDR3 is built from 15 residues. Per the germline V gene, CDR1 is MNHEY and CDR2 is SMNVEV (reference sequence). The CDR3 bases are TGTGCCAGCAGCTCACTGACAGGGTTGAACACTGAAGCTTTCTTT. It translates to CASSSLTGLNTEAFF.

The genes are TRBV5-1 and TRBJ2-7; possible D gene TRBD1, 6 bases. The CDR3 has 14 residues. V shed 5 bases and J shed 1 base, with 13 bases lying between them. Germline V gives CDR1 SGHRS, CDR2 YFSETQ. CDR3 loop: CASRGAGASYEQYF. CDR3 coding DNA: TGCGCCAGCAGGGGGGCAGGGGCATCCTACGAGCAGTACTTC.

For this clone: The junction and the germline gene differ at one end; a read error may be behind it. V and J are TRBV4-3 and TRBJ1-2; the D gene is possibly TRBD1 (5 bases). The germline V gene encodes CDR1 LGHNA and CDR2 YSLEER. This CDR3 is 13 amino acids long. The CDR3 nucleotides read TGCGCCAGCAGCCAAGACGAAGGGGCCAGCCAGGCCTTC. Translated, it gives CASSQDEGASQAF.

V is TRBV6-6 and J is TRBJ1-5; TRBD1 aligns across 7 bases. Germline CDR1 reads MNHNY; CDR2 reads SVGAGI (reference sequence). Losses at the gene ends were 0 bases for V and 4 bases for J; bases not matched to a gene: 6. The CDR3 extends over 16 amino acids. CDR3 DNA sequence: TGTGCCAGCAGTTACTCGATCGGACAGGAAAATCAGCCCCAGCATTTT. Residues: CASSYSIGQENQPQHF.

The V and J genes are TRBV6-5 and TRBJ1-1; 7 nucleotides agree with TRBD1. Germline assignment: CDR1 MNHEY and CDR2 SVGAGI. With V trimmed by 0 bases and J by 6 bases, 4 bases remained unmatched. The CDR3 is made up of 14 amino acids. The CDR3 here is CASSYSGDSAEAFF. Written as DNA, the CDR3 is TGTGCCAGCAGTTACTCGGGGGACAGCGCTGAAGCTTTCTTT.

The rearrangement uses TRBV13 and TRBJ2-7, with D possibly matching TRBD1 (6 bases). Germline V gene sequence: CDR1 PRHDT, CDR2 FYEKMQ (reference sequence). This CDR3 contains 16 residues. Trimming took off 5 bases at V and 7 bases at J, with 24 bases between the two ends. The CDR3 bases are TGTGCCAGCAGCGCAACCGGGGACAAGTTCCCAAGTGAGCAGTACTTC. Its protein is CASSATGDKFPSEQYF.

V is TRBV6-5 and J is TRBJ2-7; D perhaps matches TRBD1 (6 bases). CDR3 length equals 13 residues. V was pared by 3 bases and J by 7 bases, with 13 bases between. Germline CDR1 MNHEY, CDR2 SVGAGI. The CDR3 protein is CASSYTARGEQYF. Here the CDR3 DNA reads TGTGCCAGCAGTTATACAGCGAGGGGGGAGCAGTACTTC.

This sequence joins TRBV29-1 and TRBJ2-2, with D tentatively TRBD2 (6 bases). Germline values: CDR1 SQVTM, CDR2 ANQGSEA. V lost 1 base and J 2 bases, leaving 14 bases between the germline ends. CDR3 size: 16 residues. DNA for the CDR3: TGCAGCGTTGAAGGGGACGGGGAGGAAAACACCGGGGAGCTGTTTTTT. Protein sequence: CSVEGDGEENTGELFF.

The rearrangement uses TRBV27 and TRBJ2-7; 10 bases fit TRBD1. J gave up 2 bases and V 8 bases, and 6 bases lay outside the gene matches. The CDR3 totals 14 residues. Germline CDR1 MNHEY, CDR2 SMNVEV (reference sequence). The CDR3 is CASGFGTGAYEQYF. The DNA for the CDR3 is TGTGCCAGCGGATTCGGGACAGGGGCCTACGAGCAGTACTTC.

This clone has just one count. The chain recombines TRBV7-8 with TRBJ2-7; weak D call: TRBD2 (6 bases). The CDR3 is made up of 14 amino acids. Trimming stripped 5 bases from V and 6 bases from J, with 17 bases between. CDR1 is SGHVS and CDR2 is FQNEAQ in the germline V gene. CDR3 region: CASSHRLEGLEQYF. For the CDR3, the DNA is TGTGCCAGCAGCCATAGACTAGAAGGTCTCGAGCAGTACTTC.

This clone was found a few times. The chain is built from TRBV6-4 and TRBJ2-3; D is unresolved. V dropped 0 bases and J dropped 4 bases, with 8 bases sitting between them. The CDR3 contains 14 residues. Germline V CDR1 and CDR2: MRHNA, SNTAGT. The CDR3 nucleotides are TGTGCCAGCAGTGACTCTCGCGGCGCAGATACGCAGTATTTT. Protein sequence: CASSDSRGADTQYF.

J is TRBJ1-2 and V is TRBV2, with D possibly being TRBD1 (5 bases). V lost 7 bases, J lost 11 bases, and 17 bases lay in between. The CDR3 extends over 12 amino acids. Germline CDR1 is SNHLY and CDR2 is FYNNEI. The CDR3 here is CASNSGGRVYTF. In nucleotides, the CDR3 is TGTGCCAGCAACTCAGGCGGCAGGGTGTACACCTTC.

This clone was picked up one time. The gene calls are TRBV11-2 and TRBJ2-2; tentative D call: TRBD1 (6 bases). The CDR3 covers 14 residues. Germline values: CDR1 SGHAT, CDR2 FQNNGV. V lost 3 bases and J 5 bases, leaving 10 bases between the germline ends. The CDR3 region has the DNA TGTGCCAGCAGCTTCACAGGGTCTACCGGGGAGCTGTTTTTT. Residues: CASSFTGSTGELFF.

The chain has TRBV2 and TRBJ2-1; perhaps TRBD2 as D (7 bases). The V and J ends lost 1 base and 10 bases respectively, with 14 bases between them. This CDR3 comprises 14 residues. CDR1 and CDR2 from the germline V gene are SNHLY and FYNNEI. Written as DNA, the CDR3 is TGTGCCAGCAGTGAAGAGGGGGGGGTTGGAGAGCAGTTCTTC. Protein sequence: CASSEEGGVGEQFF.

This chain connects TRBV27 to TRBJ2-2; D is unresolved. Per the germline V gene, CDR1 is MNHEY and CDR2 is SMNVEV (reference sequence). This CDR3 spans 12 amino acids. Trimming removed 2 bases from V and 5 bases from J, with 3 bases in between. CDR3 protein: CASSLMTGELFF. CDR3 DNA: TGTGCCAGCAGTTTAATGACCGGGGAGCTGTTTTTT.